The text below deals with one TCR beta chain. This entry comes from a study of blood T cell repertoires in COVID-19. On the study more broadly: T cells, B-cell-depleted T cells, or PBMCs supplied cDNA or gDNA.

Original processing notes: Estimation of nucleated cell counts was performed using reference gene primer amplification. The assay was immunoSEQ multiplex PCR, and TCRdb's table has in-frame clones only and misses some. D and trimming come from the DNA, and the V and J calls and clone size come from that table. The sample lists around 620,000 clones; around 90% were seen once. This CDR3 comprises 15 residues. Germline V gene data show CDR1 as SGDLS and CDR2 as YYNGEE. V was clipped by 3 bases and J by 6 bases; unmatched bases: 8. Material: peripheral blood. The receptor was isolated from a woman aged 18-30 years with acute or convalescent COVID-19. This sequence joins TRBV9 and TRBJ2-2; 7 bases are a match to TRBD1. This chain's CDR3 is CASSAEPGGPGELFF. CDR3 coding DNA: TGTGCCAGCAGCGCAGAGCCAGGGGGTCCCGGGGAGCTGTTTTTT.